This T cell receptor beta chain was retrieved from a study of cytomegalovirus exposure and HLA in healthy donors. Turning to the study itself: In a previous analysis, 95 million to 130 million unique TCR beta sequences were found from 170 million or so T cells.

Amplification used 60 Vbeta primers and 13 Jbeta primers. TCRdb's table, derived via immunoSEQ multiplex PCR, lists solely in-frame clones and lacks some. The sample has 100,000 to 150,000 clones; roughly 72% are singletons. After removal of 2 bases from V and 6 bases from J, the junction contained 4 bases not matched to a gene. The CDR3 extends over 14 amino acids. Germline CDR1 and CDR2: LNHDA and SQIVND (reference sequence). A few counts support this clone. Other DNA sequences from this sample encode an identical CDR3 as well. Each donor's status was that of a healthy bone marrow donor. This TCR was recovered from a woman in her fifties or sixties in good health and CMV-seropositive. The chain combines TRBV19 with TRBJ1-5; 7 bases align to TRBD1. Sequences were obtained from PBMCs. CDR3 coding DNA: TGTGCCAGTAGTATATTGGCAGGGGGTCAGCCCCAGCATTTT. This gives the protein CASSILAGGQPQHF.